The present TCR beta chain was sequenced within a study of Ad26.COV2.S vaccination and SARS-CoV-2 variants. Findings and caveats of the study: The study found higher spike-specific TCR breadth in vaccine than placebo recipients. The TCR-based breadth and depth measures might underestimate overall T cell responses.

Clones were sequenced by immunoSEQ multiplex PCR, and TCRdb holds only the in-frame ones, with some missing. The sample lists fewer than 150,000 clones, 86% occurring once. There are a few counts of this clone. What it binds is unknown. CDR1 is MNHEY, CDR2 SVGAGI, per germline. CDR3 size: 13 residues. The V gene lost 4 bases and the J gene lost 4 bases, with 10 bases spanning the gap. The chain has TRBV6-5 and TRBJ1-2; a possible D gene is TRBD1 (5 bases). The source material was peripheral blood, sampled after recovery from COVID-19. The source of this sequence is a human donor who had recovered from COVID-19. The CDR3 reads CASSWGPVYGYTF. DNA of the CDR3: TGTGCCAGCAGTTGGGGACCGGTCTATGGCTACACCTTC.